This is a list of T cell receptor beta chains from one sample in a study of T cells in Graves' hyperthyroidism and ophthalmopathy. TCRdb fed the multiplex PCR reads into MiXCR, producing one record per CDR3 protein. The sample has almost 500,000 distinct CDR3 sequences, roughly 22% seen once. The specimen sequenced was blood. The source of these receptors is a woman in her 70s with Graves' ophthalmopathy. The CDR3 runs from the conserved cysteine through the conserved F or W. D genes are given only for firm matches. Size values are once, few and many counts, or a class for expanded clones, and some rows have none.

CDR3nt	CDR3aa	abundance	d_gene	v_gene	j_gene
TGTGCCAGCAGCCAGGTGGGACTAGCGGGAGTATTTGAGCAGTTCTTC	CASSQVGLAGVFEQFF	few	TRBD2	TRBV14	TRBJ2-1
TGTGCCAGCAGTTATACCGGGGGTCGGGAGACCCAGTACTTC	CASSYTGGRETQYF	.	.	TRBV6-1	TRBJ2-5
TGTGCCAGCAGTCCGCCAACCTGGAGCAATCAGCCCCAGCATTTT	CASSPPTWSNQPQHF	few	.	TRBV6-1	TRBJ1-5
TGTGCCAGCAGTGCTAGCGGGACGAACACCGGGGAGCTGTTTTTT	CASSASGTNTGELFF	.	TRBD2	TRBV27	TRBJ2-2
TGCGCCAGCAGCTTGGAATCGTTACTTACTGGGGCCAACGTCCTGACTTTC	CASSLESLLTGANVLTF	.	.	TRBV5-1	TRBJ2-6
TGTGCCAGCAGCTTGACAGGGTATAATTCACCCCTCCACTTT	CASSLTGYNSPLHF	.	TRBD1	TRBV7-2	TRBJ1-6
TGCGCCAGCAGTGAGTCGGTCTTCATCAATGAGCAGTTCTTC	CASSESVFINEQFF	many	.	TRBV10-1	TRBJ2-1
TGTGCCTGGAGTGGGGCCGGGGGAGTCCAGCATTTT	CAWSGAGGVQHF	.	.	TRBV30	TRBJ1-5
TGTGCCACCAGTGATTCCGGCGGATATGAGCAGTTCTTC	CATSDSGGYEQFF	.	.	TRBV24-1	TRBJ2-1
TGTGCCAGCAGTGATAGGGGGTTGTCGGGCTACACCTTC	CASSDRGLSGYTF	.	.	TRBV6-1	TRBJ1-2
TGCAGTGCTAAGTTAAATGAGCAGTTCTTC	CSAKLNEQFF	few	.	TRBV20-1	TRBJ2-1
TGTGCCAGCAGCCTCTTAGCGGGAGAGGGTTCGCATGAGCAGTTCTTC	CASSLLAGEGSHEQFF	few	TRBD2	TRBV7-2	TRBJ2-1
TGTGCCTGGAGGGAGGTTGATACGCAGTATTTT	CAWREVDTQYF	few	.	TRBV30	TRBJ2-3
TGTGCCAGTAGTATAGGTGAAGGGACCCCCTTGGAGCAGTACTTC	CASSIGEGTPLEQYF	.	.	TRBV19	TRBJ2-7
TGTGCCAGCAACAACTTGCGGGGGGGGACTATTTTTAATGAGCAGTTCTTC	CASNNLRGGTIFNEQFF	many	TRBD2	TRBV28	TRBJ2-1
TGTGCCAGCAGCCCCCGCGGGGCGGTGGGCGAGCAGTACTTC	CASSPRGAVGEQYF	many	.	TRBV3-1	TRBJ2-7
TGTGCCAGCAGGAGGACCTCGGGACAGACTGAAGCTTTCTTT	CASRRTSGQTEAFF	.	TRBD1	TRBV2	TRBJ1-1
TGTGCCAGCAGCCAAGGTCGGGAGTTAAATACGCAGCATTTT	CASSQGRELNTQHF	.	.	TRBV3-1	TRBJ1-5
TGTGCCTGGGCCCCCCGGACAGCTAACTATGGCTACACCTTC	CAWAPRTANYGYTF	few	.	TRBV30	TRBJ1-2
TGCAGTGCTAGAGATGGGGGGCGAGATGAGCAGTTCTTC	CSARDGGRDEQFF	many	.	TRBV20-1	TRBJ2-1
TGTGCCAGCAGTTCGGTCACGAAGGGCGGCTACACCTTC	CASSSVTKGGYTF	many	.	TRBV12-3/TRBV12-4	TRBJ1-2
TGTGCCAGCAGGACGATAGGGGGTCAGCCCCAGCATTTT	CASRTIGGQPQHF	many	.	TRBV12-3/TRBV12-4	TRBJ1-5
TGCAGTGCTCAGGGGTCGAACACTGAAGCTTTCTTT	CSAQGSNTEAFF	.	.	TRBV20-1	TRBJ1-1
TGTGCCAGCTCACTACAGGGGGCTACTGGGGCCAACGTCCTGACTTTC	CASSLQGATGANVLTF	.	TRBD1	TRBV13	TRBJ2-6